One and the same sample provided the 6 T cell receptor beta chains below, sequenced in a study of blood T cell repertoires in COVID-19. Libraries were prepared by immunoSEQ multiplex PCR; TCRdb keeps only in-frame clonotypes and omits some of them. The sample yields nearly 350,000 clones, 88% seen once. The specimen was peripheral blood. The receptors originated from a woman aged 65 to 85 with COVID-19, enrolled during active disease.

This clone was counted between two and nine times. CDR3 loop: CASSARDRSYGYTF. In DNA form, the CDR3 reads TGTGCCAGCAGCGCGAGGGACAGGAGCTATGGCTACACCTTC. The chain couples TRBV5-4 to TRBJ1-2, with 8 bases fitting TRBD1. Germline CDR1 reads SGHNT; CDR2 reads YYREEE (reference sequence). J gave up 4 bases and V 4 bases, and 6 bases lay outside the gene matches. This CDR3 spans 14 amino acids.

This clone has more than one count but fewer than ten. J is TRBJ1-3 and V is TRBV5-1, with D maybe TRBD1 (6 bases). Germline CDR1 reads SGHRS; CDR2 reads YFSETQ. Trimming stripped 4 bases from V and 4 bases from J, with 15 bases between. This CDR3 region has 15 residues. The DNA of the CDR3 is TGCGCCAGCAGCCCGACAGGTGGAAGGGGAAACACCATATATTTT. Translated: CASSPTGGRGNTIYF.

The chain joins TRBV9 to TRBJ2-7; 8 bases line up with TRBD1. Trimming took 4 bases from V and 2 from J; bases not matched to a gene: 5. CDR3 size: 14 residues. CDR1 is SGDLS, CDR2 YYNGEE, per germline. This chain's CDR3 is CASSIGQGPYEQYF. Here the CDR3 DNA reads TGTGCCAGCAGCATCGGACAGGGACCCTACGAGCAGTACTTC.

The chain employs TRBV5-6 and TRBJ1-4; the D is unclear. Trimming pared 0 bases from V and 7 bases from J, leaving 10 bases between. Germline V CDR1 and CDR2: SGHDT, YYEEEE. The CDR3 covers 14 residues. The CDR3 DNA reads as TGTGCCAGCAGCTTGGGAGGAGTCAGTGAAAAACTGTTTTTT. Its protein is CASSLGGVSEKLFF.

The V and J genes are TRBV24-1 and TRBJ1-2, with D possibly being TRBD1 (6 bases). Germline V CDR1 and CDR2: KGHDR, SFDVKD. CDR3 length: 13 residues. V lost 1 base and J lost 6, with 8 bases in between. The CDR3 protein is CATSDLQGHGYTF. The CDR3 region has the DNA TGTGCCACCAGTGATTTACAGGGCCATGGCTACACCTTC.

The V call is TRBV7-2, the J call TRBJ1-3; the D is unclear. The length of the CDR3 is 13 residues. Germline V CDR1 and CDR2: SGHTA, FQGNSA. V dropped 2 bases and J dropped 8 bases, with 10 bases sitting between them. The CDR3 DNA sequence: TGTGCCAGCAGCTTACGATCGCCGGACACCATATATTTT. Encoded protein: CASSLRSPDTIYF.